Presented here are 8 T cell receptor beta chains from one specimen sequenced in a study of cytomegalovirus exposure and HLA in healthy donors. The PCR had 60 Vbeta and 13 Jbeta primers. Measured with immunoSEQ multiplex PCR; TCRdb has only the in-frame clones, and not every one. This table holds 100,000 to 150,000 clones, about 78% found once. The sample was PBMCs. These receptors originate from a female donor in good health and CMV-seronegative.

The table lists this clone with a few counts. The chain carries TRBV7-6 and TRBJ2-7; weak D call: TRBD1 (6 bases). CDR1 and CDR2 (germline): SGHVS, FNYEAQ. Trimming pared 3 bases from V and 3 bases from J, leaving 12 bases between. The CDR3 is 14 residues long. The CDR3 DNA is TGTGCCAGCAGCTTTGATGCCAGGGGCTACGAGCAGTACTTC. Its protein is CASSFDARGYEQYF.

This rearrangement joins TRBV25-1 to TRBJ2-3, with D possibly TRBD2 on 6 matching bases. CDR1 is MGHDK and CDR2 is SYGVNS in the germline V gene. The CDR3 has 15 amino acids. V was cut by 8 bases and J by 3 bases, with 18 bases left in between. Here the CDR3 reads CASARAGWGTDTQYF. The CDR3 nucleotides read TGTGCCAGCGCCAGGGCGGGATGGGGGACAGATACGCAGTATTTT.

In DNA, the CDR3 is TGTGCCAGCAGCTTGTGGCAGGGGTTAAACACCGGGGAGCTGTTTTTT. Protein sequence: CASSLWQGLNTGELFF. The gene calls are TRBV5-6 and TRBJ2-2; D might be TRBD1 (6 bases). CDR1 SGHDT and CDR2 YYEEEE come from the germline V gene. The CDR3 extends over 16 amino acids. V was cut by 1 base and J by 2 bases, with 12 bases left in between.

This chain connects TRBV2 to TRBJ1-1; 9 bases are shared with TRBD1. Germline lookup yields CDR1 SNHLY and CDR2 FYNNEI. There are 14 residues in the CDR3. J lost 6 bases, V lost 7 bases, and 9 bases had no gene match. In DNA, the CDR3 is TGTGCCAGCAAACCGACAGGGGGAGTCTCTGAAGCTTTCTTT. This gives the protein CASKPTGGVSEAFF.

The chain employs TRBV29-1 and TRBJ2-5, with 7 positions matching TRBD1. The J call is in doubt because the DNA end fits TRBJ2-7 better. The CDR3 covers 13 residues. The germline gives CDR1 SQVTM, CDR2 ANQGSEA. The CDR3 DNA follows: TGCAGCGTTGAGCGGACAGGAGGCTACGAGCAGTACTTC. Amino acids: CSVERTGGYEQYF.

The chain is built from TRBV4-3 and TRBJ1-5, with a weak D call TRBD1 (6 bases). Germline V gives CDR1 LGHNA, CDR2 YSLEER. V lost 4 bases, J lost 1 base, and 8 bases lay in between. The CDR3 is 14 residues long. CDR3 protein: CASSPTGSNQPQHF. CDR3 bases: TGCGCCAGCAGCCCCACAGGGAGCAATCAGCCCCAGCATTTT.

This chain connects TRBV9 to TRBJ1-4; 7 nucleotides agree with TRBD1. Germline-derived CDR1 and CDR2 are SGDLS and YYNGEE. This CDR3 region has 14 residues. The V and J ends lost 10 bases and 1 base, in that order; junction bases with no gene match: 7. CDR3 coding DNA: TGTGCCTCTCGGAGGGGGCTAACTAATGAAAAACTGTTTTTT. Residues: CASRRGLTNEKLFF.

CDR3 protein: CASSPLRQGRNQETQYF. CDR3 nucleotide sequence: TGTGCCAGCAGCCCCCTTCGGCAGGGAAGGAACCAAGAGACCCAGTACTTC. V gene TRBV5-8 combines with J gene TRBJ2-5; D possibly corresponds to TRBD1 (5 bases). Germline CDR1 and CDR2: SGHTS and YDEGEE. The CDR3 spans 17 residues. The V gene lost 4 bases and the J gene lost 0 bases, with 19 bases spanning the gap.